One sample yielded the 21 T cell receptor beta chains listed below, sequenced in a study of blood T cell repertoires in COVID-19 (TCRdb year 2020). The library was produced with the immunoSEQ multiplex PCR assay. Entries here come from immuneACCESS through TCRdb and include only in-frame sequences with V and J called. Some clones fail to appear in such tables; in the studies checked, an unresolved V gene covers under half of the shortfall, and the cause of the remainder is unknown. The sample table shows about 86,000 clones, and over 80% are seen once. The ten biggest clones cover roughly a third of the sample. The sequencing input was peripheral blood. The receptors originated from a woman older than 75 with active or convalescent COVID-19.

The CDR3 bases are TGTGCCAGCAGTTATCGGGGGGCCCCGAACACTGAAGCTTTCTTT. This gives the protein CASSYRGAPNTEAFF. The chain combines TRBV6-6 with TRBJ1-1, with D possibly TRBD1 on 6 matching bases. Trimming removed 3 bases from V and 1 base from J, with 12 bases in between. CDR1 is MNHNY, CDR2 SVGAGI, per germline (reference sequence). The CDR3 totals 15 residues.

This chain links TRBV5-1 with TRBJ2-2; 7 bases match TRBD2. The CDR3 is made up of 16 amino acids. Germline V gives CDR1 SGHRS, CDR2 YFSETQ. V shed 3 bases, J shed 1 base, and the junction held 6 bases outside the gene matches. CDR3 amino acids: CASSSQAGLNTGELFF. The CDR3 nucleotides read TGCGCCAGCAGCTCCCAAGCGGGACTGAACACCGGGGAGCTGTTTTTT. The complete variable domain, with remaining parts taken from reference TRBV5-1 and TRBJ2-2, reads KAGVTQTPRYLIKTRGQQVTLSCSPISGHRSVSWYQQTPGQGLQFLFEYFSETQRNKGNFPGRFSGRQFSNSRSEMNVSTLELGDSALYLCASSSQAGLNTGELFFGEGSRLTVL.

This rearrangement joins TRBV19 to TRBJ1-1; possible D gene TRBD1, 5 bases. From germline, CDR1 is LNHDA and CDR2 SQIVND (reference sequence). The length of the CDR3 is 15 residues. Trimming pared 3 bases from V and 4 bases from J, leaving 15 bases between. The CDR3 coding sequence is TGTGCCAGTAGTATTTATCCAGGGAGGGTCACTGAAGCTTTCTTT. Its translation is CASSIYPGRVTEAFF.

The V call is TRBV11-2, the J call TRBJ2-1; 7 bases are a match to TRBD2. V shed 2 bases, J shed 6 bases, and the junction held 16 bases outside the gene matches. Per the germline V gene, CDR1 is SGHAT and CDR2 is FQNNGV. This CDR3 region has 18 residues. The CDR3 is CASSLWRGTGTDANEQFF. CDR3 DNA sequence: TGTGCCAGCAGCTTATGGCGGGGGACCGGGACCGATGCCAATGAGCAGTTCTTC.

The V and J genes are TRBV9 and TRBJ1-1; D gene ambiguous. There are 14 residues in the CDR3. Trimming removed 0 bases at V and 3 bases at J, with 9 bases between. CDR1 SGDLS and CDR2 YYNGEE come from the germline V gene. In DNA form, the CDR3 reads TGTGCCAGCAGCGTAGCTTTCAGTTACACTGAAGCTTTCTTT. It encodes CASSVAFSYTEAFF.

CDR3 bases: TGTGCCAGCACCCGAGGGGGGGGTAGTCAGCCCCAGCATTTT. It specifies CASTRGGGSQPQHF. The V gene is TRBV6-5, the J gene TRBJ1-5; D may be TRBD1 (6 bases). V was trimmed by 7 bases and J by 6 bases, leaving 16 bases between them. CDR3 size: 14 residues. CDR1 is MNHEY and CDR2 is SVGAGI in the germline V gene.

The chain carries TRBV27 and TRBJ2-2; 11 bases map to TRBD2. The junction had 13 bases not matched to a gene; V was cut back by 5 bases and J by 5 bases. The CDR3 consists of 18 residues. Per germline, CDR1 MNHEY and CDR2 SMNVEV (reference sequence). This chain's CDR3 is CASSPTTSGKGRTGELFF. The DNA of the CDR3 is TGTGCCAGCAGTCCAACGACTAGCGGGAAGGGAAGGACCGGGGAGCTGTTTTTT.

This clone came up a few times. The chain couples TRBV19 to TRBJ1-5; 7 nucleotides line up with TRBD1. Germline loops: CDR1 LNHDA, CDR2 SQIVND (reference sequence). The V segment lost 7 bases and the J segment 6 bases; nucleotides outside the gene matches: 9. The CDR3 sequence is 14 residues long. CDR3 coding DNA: TGTGCCAGTATTCCACAGGGGTCCCCTCAGCCCCAGCATTTT. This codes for CASIPQGSPQPQHF.

Here the CDR3 reads CASSFQGSYNEQFF. CDR3 DNA: TGCGCCAGCAGCTTTCAGGGTTCCTACAATGAGCAGTTCTTC. The V call is TRBV5-1, the J call TRBJ2-1, with D perhaps matching TRBD1 (5 bases). V gave up 2 bases and J gave up 1 base, with 7 bases separating them. Germline-derived CDR1 and CDR2 are SGHRS and YFSETQ. The CDR3 is made up of 14 amino acids.

The CDR3 DNA reads as TGCGCCAGCAGCCAAGGGGTGGGGAATCAAGAGACCCAGTACTTC. Amino acids: CASSQGVGNQETQYF. The V call is TRBV5-1, the J call TRBJ2-5; possibly TRBD1 for D (5 bases). This CDR3 has 15 amino acids. Trimming left V 4 bases short and J 2 bases short, with 15 bases between. CDR1 and CDR2 (germline): SGHRS, YFSETQ. Drawing the rest from reference TRBV5-1 and TRBJ2-5, the complete variable domain is KAGVTQTPRYLIKTRGQQVTLSCSPISGHRSVSWYQQTPGQGLQFLFEYFSETQRNKGNFPGRFSGRQFSNSRSEMNVSTLELGDSALYLCASSQGVGNQETQYFGPGTRLLVL.

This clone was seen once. The CDR3 bases are TGCGCCAGCAGTTTAACAGGATGGAGCTCCTACGAGCAGTACTTC. The encoded protein is CASSLTGWSSYEQYF. V is TRBV5-1 and J is TRBJ2-7; D possibly corresponds to TRBD1 (5 bases). CDR3 length: 15 amino acids. The V end was cut by 5 bases, the J end by 0 bases, with 15 bases between. Germline V gene lookup returns CDR1 SGHRS and CDR2 YFSETQ.

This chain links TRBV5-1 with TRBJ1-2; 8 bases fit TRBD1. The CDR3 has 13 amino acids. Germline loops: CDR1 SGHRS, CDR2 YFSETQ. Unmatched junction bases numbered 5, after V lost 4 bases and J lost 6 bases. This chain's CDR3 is CASSTDRGNGYTF. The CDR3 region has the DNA TGCGCCAGCAGCACCGACAGGGGAAATGGCTACACCTTC. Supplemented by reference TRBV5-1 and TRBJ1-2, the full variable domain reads KAGVTQTPRYLIKTRGQQVTLSCSPISGHRSVSWYQQTPGQGLQFLFEYFSETQRNKGNFPGRFSGRQFSNSRSEMNVSTLELGDSALYLCASSTDRGNGYTFGSGTRLTVV.

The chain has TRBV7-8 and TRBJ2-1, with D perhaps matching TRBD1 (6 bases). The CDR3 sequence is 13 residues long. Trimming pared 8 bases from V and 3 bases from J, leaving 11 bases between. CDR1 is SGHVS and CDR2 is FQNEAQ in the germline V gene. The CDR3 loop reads CASSGQFYNEQFF. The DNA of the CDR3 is TGTGCCAGCTCCGGACAGTTCTACAATGAGCAGTTCTTC.

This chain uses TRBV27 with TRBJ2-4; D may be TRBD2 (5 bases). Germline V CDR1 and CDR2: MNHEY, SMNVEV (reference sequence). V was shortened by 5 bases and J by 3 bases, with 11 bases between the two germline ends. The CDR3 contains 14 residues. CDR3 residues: CASSPRDYKNIQYF. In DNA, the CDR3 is TGTGCCAGCAGTCCACGGGATTACAAAAACATTCAGTACTTC.

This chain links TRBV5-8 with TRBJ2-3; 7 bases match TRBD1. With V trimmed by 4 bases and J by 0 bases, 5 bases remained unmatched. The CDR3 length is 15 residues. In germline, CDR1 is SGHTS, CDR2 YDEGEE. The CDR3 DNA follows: TGTGCCAGCAGCGGGGACAGACCTAGCACAGATACGCAGTATTTT. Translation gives CASSGDRPSTDTQYF.

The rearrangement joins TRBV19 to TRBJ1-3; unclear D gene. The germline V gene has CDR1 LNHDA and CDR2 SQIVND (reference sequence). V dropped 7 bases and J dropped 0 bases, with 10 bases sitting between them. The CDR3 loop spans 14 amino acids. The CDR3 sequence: CASKGGLSGNTIYF. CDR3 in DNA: TGTGCCAGTAAGGGAGGGCTCTCTGGAAACACCATATATTTT.

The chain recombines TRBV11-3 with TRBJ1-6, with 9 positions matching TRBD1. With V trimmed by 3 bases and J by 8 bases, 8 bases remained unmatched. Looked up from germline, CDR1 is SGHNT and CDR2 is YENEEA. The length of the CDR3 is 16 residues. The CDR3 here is CASSFGYRGRHSPLHF. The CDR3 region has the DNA TGTGCCAGCAGCTTTGGTTACAGGGGGCGCCATTCACCCCTCCACTTT.

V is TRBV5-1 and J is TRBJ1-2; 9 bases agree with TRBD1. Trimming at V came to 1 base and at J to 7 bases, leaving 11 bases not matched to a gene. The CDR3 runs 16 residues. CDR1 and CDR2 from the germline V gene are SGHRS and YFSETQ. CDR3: CASSLRADRGTSGYTF. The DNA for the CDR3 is TGCGCCAGCAGCTTGAGGGCCGACAGGGGGACGAGTGGCTACACCTTC.

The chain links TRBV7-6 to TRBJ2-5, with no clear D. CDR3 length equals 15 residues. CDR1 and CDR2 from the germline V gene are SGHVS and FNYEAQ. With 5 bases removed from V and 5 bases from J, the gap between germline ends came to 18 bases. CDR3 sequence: CASSPYPGIRETQYF. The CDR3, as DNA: TGTGCCAGCAGCCCTTATCCAGGAATCCGGGAGACCCAGTACTTC.

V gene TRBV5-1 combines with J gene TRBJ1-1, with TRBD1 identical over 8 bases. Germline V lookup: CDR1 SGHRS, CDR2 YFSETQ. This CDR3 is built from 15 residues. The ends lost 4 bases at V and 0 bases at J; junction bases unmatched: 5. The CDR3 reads CASSRWTGMNTEAFF. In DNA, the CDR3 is TGCGCCAGCAGCCGATGGACAGGGATGAACACTGAAGCTTTCTTT.

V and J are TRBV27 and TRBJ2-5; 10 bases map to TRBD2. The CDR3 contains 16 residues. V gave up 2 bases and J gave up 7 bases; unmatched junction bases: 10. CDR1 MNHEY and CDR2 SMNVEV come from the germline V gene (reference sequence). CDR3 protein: CASSLQSGGAVGTQYF. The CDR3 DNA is TGTGCCAGCAGTTTACAAAGCGGGGGGGCCGTGGGGACCCAGTACTTC.